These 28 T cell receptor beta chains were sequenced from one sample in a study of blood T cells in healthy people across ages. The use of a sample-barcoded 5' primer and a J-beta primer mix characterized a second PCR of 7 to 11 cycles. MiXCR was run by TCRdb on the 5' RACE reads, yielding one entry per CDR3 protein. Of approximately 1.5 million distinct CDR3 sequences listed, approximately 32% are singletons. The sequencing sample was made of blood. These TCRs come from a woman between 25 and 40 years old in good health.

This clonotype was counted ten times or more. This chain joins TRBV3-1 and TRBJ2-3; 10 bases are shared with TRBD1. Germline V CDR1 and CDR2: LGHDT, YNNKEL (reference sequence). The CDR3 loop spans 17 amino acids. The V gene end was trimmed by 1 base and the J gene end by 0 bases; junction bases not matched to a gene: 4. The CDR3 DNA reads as TGTGCCAGCAGCCAAGGGTGGGGACAGGGGAGCACAGATACGCAGTATTTT. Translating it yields CASSQGWGQGSTDTQYF.

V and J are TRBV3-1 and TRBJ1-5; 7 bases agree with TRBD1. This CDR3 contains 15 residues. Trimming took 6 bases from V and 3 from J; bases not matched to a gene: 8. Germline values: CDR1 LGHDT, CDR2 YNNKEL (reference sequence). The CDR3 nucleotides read TGTGCCAGCAGACTAGACAGGGCCCCCAATCAGCCCCAGCATTTT. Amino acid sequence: CASRLDRAPNQPQHF. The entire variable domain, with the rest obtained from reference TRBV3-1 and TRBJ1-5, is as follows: DTAVSQTPKYLVTQMGNDKSIKCEQNLGHDTMYWYKQDSKKFLKIMFSYNNKELIINETVPNRFSPKSPDKAHLNLHINSLELGDSAVYFCASRLDRAPNQPQHFGDGTRLSIL.

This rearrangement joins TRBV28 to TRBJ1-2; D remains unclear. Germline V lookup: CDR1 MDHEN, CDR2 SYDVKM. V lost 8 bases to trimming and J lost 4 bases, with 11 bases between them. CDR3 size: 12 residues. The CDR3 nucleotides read TGTGCCAGCCGTTCCAAGGGCTATGGCTACACCTTC. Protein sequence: CASRSKGYGYTF.

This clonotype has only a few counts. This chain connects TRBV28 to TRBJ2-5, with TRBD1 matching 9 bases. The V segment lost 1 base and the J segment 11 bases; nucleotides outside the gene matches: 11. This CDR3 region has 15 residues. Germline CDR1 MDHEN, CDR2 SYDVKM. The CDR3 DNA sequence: TGTGCCAGCAGTTTATCCGGGACAGGGAAGGTTCGGCAGTACTTC. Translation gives CASSLSGTGKVRQYF.

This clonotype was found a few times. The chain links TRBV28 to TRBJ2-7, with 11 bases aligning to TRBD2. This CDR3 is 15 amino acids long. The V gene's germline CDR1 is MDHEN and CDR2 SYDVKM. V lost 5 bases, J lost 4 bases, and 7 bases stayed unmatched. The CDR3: CASSKLAGAGYEQYF. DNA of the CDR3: TGTGCCAGCAGTAAACTAGCGGGAGCTGGATACGAGCAGTACTTC.

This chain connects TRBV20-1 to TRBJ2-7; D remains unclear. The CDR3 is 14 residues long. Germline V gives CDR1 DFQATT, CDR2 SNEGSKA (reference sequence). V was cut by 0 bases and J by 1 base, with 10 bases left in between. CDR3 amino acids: CSARDLEASYEQYF. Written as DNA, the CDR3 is TGCAGTGCTAGAGACCTAGAGGCGTCCTACGAGCAGTACTTC.

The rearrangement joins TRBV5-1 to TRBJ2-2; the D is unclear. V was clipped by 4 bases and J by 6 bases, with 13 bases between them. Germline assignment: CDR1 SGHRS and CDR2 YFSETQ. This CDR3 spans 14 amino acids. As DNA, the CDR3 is TGCGCCAGCAGCCTTGTTGACCGCGCCGGGGAGCTGTTTTTT. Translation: CASSLVDRAGELFF.

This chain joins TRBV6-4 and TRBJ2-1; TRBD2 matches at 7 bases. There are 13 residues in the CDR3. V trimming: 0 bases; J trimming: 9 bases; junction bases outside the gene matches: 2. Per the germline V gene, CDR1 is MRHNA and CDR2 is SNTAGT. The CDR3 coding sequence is TGTGCCAGCAGTGACTCAGCGGGGACTGAGCAGTTCTTC. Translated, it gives CASSDSAGTEQFF.

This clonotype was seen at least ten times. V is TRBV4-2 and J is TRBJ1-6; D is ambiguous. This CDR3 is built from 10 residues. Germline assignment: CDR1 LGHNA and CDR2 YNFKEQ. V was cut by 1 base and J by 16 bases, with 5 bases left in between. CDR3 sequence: CASSQVELHF. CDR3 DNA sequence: TGTGCCAGCAGCCAAGTTGAGCTCCACTTT.

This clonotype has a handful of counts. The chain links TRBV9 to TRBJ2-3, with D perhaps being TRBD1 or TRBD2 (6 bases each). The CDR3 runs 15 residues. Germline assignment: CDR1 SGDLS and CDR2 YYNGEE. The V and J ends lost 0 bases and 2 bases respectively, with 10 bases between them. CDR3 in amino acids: CASSVEGGPTDTQYF. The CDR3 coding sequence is TGTGCCAGCAGCGTAGAAGGGGGGCCCACAGATACGCAGTATTTT.

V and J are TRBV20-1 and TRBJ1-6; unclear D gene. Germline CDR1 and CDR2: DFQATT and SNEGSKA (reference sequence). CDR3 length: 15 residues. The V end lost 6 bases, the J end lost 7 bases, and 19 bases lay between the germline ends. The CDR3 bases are TGCAGTGCGCCGGACGGCGAACTTAAGAATTCACCCCTCCACTTT. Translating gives CSAPDGELKNSPLHF.

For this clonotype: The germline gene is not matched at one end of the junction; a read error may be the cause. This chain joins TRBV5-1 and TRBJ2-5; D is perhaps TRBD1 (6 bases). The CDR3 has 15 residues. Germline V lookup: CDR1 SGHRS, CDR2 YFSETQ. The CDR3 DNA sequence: TGCACCAGCAGCTTGGAAGGGGGAACCCAAGAGACCCAGTACTTC. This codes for CTSSLEGGTQETQYF.

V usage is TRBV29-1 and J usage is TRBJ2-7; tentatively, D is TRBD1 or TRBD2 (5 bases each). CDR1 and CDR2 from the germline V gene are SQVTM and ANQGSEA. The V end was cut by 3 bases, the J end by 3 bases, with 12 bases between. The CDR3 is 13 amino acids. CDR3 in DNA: TGCAGCGTTGACCCGGGACCTTTCTACGAGCAGTACTTC. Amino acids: CSVDPGPFYEQYF.

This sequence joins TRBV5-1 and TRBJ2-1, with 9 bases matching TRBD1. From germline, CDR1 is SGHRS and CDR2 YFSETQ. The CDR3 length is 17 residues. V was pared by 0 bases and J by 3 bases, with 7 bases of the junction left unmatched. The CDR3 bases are TGCGCCAGCAGCTTGGATGAACAGGGGGCAGGCTACAATGAGCAGTTCTTC. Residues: CASSLDEQGAGYNEQFF.

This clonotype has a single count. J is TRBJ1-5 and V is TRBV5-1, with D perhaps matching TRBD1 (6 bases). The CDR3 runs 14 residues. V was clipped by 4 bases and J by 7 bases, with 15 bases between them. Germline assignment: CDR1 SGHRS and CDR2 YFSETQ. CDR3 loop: CASSADSGGQPQHF. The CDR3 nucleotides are TGCGCCAGCAGCGCGGACAGCGGGGGACAGCCCCAGCATTTT.

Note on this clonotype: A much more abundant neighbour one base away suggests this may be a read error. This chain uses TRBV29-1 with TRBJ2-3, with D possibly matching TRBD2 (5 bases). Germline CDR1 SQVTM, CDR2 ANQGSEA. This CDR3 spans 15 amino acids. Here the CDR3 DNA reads TGCAGCGTTGCCGATCCCAAGGGTCGGGGAGATACGCAGTGTTTT. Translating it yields CSVADPKGRGDTQCF.

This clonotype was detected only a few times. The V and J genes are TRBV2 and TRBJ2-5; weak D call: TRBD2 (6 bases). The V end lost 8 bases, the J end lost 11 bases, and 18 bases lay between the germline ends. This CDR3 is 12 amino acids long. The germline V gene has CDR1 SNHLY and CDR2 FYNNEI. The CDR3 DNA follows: TGTGCCAGCCGGGACTCTCCGAGGGAGCAGTACTTC. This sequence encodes CASRDSPREQYF.

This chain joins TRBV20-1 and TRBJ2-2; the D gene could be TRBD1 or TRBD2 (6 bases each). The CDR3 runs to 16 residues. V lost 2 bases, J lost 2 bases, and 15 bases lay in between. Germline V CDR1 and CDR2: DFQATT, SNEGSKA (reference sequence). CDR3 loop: CSARSLGGRNTGELFF. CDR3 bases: TGCAGTGCTAGATCCCTCGGGGGCCGAAACACCGGGGAGCTGTTTTTT.

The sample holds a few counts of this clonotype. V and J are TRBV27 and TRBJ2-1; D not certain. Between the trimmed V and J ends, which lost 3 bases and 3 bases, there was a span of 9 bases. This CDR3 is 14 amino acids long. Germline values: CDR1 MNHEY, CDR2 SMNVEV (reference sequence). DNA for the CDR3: TGTGCCAGCAGTTTCGGACCTAACTACAATGAGCAGTTCTTC. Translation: CASSFGPNYNEQFF.

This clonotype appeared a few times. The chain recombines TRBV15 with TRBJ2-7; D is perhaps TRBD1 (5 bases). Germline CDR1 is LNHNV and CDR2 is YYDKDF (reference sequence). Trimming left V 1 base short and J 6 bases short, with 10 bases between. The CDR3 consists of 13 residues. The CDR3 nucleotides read TGTGCCACCAGCAGAGTAGGGGTGGGCGAGCAGTACTTC. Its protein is CATSRVGVGEQYF.

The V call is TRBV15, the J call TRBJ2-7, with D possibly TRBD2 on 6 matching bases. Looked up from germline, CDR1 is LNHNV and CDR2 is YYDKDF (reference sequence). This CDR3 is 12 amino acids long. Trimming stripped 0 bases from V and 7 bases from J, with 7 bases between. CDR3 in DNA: TGTGCCACCAGCAGAGATGGGGGGGAGCAGTACTTC. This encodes CATSRDGGEQYF.

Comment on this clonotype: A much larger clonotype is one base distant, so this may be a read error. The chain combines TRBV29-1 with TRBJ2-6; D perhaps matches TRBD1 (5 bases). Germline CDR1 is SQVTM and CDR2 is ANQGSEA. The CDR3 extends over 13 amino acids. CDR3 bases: TGCAGCGTTGAGTGGGTAGGGGCCAACGTCCGGACTTTC. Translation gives CSVEWVGANVRTF.

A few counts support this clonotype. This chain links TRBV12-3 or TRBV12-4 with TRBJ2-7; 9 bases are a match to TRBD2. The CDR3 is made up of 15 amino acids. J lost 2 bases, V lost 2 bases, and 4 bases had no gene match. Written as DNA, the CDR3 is TGTGCCAGCAGTTTAACGGCTAGCGGGACCTACGAGCAGTACTTC. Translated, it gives CASSLTASGTYEQYF.

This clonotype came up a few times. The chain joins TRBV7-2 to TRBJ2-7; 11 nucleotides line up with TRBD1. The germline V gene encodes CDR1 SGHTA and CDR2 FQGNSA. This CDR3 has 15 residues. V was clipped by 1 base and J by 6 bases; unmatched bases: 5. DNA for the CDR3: TGTGCCAGCAGCTTAGTGGGGACAGGGGGATTCGAGCAGTACTTC. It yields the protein CASSLVGTGGFEQYF.

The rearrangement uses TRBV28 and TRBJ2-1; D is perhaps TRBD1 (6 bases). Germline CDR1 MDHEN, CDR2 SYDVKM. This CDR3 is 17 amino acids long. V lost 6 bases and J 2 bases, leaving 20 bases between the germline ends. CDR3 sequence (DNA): TGTGCCAGCAGATTAAGGAGAACCGGGACAACCTACAATGAGCAGTTCTTC. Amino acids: CASRLRRTGTTYNEQFF.

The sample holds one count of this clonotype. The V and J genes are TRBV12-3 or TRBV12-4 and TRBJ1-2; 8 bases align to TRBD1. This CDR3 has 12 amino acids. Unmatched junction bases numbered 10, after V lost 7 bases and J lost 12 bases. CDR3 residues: CASTFQDRENTF. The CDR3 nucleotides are TGTGCCAGCACCTTCCAGGACAGGGAGAACACCTTC.

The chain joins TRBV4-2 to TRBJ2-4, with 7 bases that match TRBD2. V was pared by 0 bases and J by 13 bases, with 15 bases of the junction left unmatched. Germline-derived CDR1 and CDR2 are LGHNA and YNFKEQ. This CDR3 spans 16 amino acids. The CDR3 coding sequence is TGTGCCAGCAGCCAAGAATGGGGGGGGGTTGTGCGGGAGCAGTACTTC. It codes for CASSQEWGGVVREQYF.

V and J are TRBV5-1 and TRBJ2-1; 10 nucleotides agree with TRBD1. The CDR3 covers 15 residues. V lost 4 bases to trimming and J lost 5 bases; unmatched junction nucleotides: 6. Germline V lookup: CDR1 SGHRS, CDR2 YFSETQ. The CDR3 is CASSGGTGVHNEQFF. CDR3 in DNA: TGCGCCAGCAGCGGCGGGACAGGGGTACACAATGAGCAGTTCTTC.